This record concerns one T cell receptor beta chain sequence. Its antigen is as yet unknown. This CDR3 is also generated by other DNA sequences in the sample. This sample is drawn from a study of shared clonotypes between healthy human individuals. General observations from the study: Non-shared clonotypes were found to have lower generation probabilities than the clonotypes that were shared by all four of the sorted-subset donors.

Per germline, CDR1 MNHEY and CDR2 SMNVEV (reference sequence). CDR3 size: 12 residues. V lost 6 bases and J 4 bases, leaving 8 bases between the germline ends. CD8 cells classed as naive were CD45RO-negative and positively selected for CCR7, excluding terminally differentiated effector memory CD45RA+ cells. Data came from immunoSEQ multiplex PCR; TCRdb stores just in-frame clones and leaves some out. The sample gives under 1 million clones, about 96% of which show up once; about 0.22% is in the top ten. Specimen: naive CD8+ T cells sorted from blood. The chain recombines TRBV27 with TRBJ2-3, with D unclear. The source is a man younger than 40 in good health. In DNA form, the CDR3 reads TGTGCCAGCAGCCTCCGGGCAGATACGCAGTATTTT. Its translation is CASSLRADTQYF.